This T cell receptor beta chain was sequenced for a study of blood T cell repertoires in COVID-19. The wider study: In each case, the material was cDNA or gDNA derived from T cells, B-cell-depleted T cells, or PBMCs.

CDR3 length equals 17 residues. With 2 bases clipped from V and 6 bases from J, the junction kept 11 bases outside the gene matches. Germline V CDR1 and CDR2: SEHNR, FQNEAQ (reference sequence). Clones were sequenced by immunoSEQ multiplex PCR, and TCRdb holds only the in-frame ones, with some missing. The table records roughly 100,000 clones, around 80% of them present only once. The chain employs TRBV7-9 and TRBJ1-1, with 11 bases aligning to TRBD1. The origin of this receptor is a woman in her fifties or sixties with acute or convalescent COVID-19. Sequenced: peripheral blood. The CDR3 DNA reads TGTGCCAGCAGCTTACAAACCGGGACAGGGGGAAGGGCTGAAGCTTTCTTT. It codes for CASSLQTGTGGRAEAFF.